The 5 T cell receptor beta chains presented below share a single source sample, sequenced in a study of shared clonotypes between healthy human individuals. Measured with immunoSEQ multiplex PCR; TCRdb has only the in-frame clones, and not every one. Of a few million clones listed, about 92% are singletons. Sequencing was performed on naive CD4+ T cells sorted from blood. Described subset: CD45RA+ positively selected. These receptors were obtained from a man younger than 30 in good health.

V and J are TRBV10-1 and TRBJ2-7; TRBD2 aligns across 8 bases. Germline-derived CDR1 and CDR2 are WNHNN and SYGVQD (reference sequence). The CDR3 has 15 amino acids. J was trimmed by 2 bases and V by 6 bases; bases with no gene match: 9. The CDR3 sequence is CASSGTSRGAYEQYF. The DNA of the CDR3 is TGCGCCAGCAGCGGGACTAGTCGGGGGGCCTACGAGCAGTACTTC.

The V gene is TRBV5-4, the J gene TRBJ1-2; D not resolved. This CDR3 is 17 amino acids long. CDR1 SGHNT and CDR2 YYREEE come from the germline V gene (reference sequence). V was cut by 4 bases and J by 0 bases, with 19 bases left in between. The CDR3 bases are TGTGCCAGCAGCGCCCCTATTTCACAGAGTCCTAACTATGGCTACACCTTC. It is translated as CASSAPISQSPNYGYTF.

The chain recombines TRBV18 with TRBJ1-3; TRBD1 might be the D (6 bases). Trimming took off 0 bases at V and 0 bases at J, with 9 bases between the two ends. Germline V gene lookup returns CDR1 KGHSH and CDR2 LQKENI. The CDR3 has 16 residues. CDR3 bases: TGTGCCAGCTCACCACCTCTCAGGGGCTCTGGAAACACCATATATTTT. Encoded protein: CASSPPLRGSGNTIYF.

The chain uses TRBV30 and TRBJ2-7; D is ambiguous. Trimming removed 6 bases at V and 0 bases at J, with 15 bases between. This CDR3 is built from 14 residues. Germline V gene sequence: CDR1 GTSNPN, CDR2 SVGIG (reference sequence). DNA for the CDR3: TGTGCCTGTCGGACGGAAAGGACCTCCTACGAGCAGTACTTC. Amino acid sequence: CACRTERTSYEQYF. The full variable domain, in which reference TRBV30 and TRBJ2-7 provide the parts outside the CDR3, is SQTIHQWPATLVQPVGSPLSLECTVEGTSNPNLYWYRQAAGRGLQLLFYSVGIGQISSEVPQNLSASRPQDRQFILSSKKLLLSDSGFYLCACRTERTSYEQYFGPGTRLTVT.

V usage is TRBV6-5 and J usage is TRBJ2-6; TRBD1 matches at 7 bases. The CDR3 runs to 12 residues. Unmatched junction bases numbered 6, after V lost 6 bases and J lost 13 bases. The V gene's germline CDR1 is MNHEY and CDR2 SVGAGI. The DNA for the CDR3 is TGTGCCAGCAGGGACAGGTTTCAGGTCCTGACTTTC. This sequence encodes CASRDRFQVLTF.